The 17 T cell receptor beta chains listed next were all sequenced from one sample in a study of beta chain features in type 1 diabetes. TCRB transcripts that were expressed got sequenced, as all of the isolated RNA had been reverse transcribed. The assay was immunoSEQ multiplex PCR, and TCRdb's table has in-frame clones only and misses some. There are around 250,000 clones in the sample; 27% occur only once, and under 5% lies in the top ten. Material: central memory CD4+ T cells from blood. The receptors derive from a man aged 25-45 years in good health.

The genes are TRBV18 and TRBJ1-1; D possibly corresponds to TRBD1 (5 bases). The CDR3 is made up of 14 amino acids. Germline CDR1 reads KGHSH; CDR2 reads LQKENI. V lost 5 bases and J lost 1, with 11 bases in between. CDR3 bases: TGTGCCAGCTCATCGGGACTGAGGAACACTGAAGCTTTCTTT. It yields the protein CASSSGLRNTEAFF.

The J gene is TRBJ1-2, the V gene TRBV5-4, with 7 bases that match TRBD1. CDR1 is SGHNT and CDR2 is YYREEE in the germline V gene (reference sequence). The CDR3 runs 15 residues. V shed 1 base, J shed 8 bases, and the junction held 11 bases outside the gene matches. The CDR3 is CASSLTGATTLGYTF. CDR3 nucleotides: TGTGCCAGCAGCTTGACAGGGGCGACTACGTTGGGCTACACCTTC.

The rearrangement uses TRBV7-9 and TRBJ2-3, with no clear D. With 7 bases removed from V and 1 base from J, the gap between germline ends came to 6 bases. The CDR3 spans 12 residues. CDR1 SEHNR and CDR2 FQNEAQ come from the germline V gene (reference sequence). This chain's CDR3 is CASTPGTDTQYF. Written as DNA, the CDR3 is TGTGCCAGCACCCCGGGCACAGATACGCAGTATTTT.

CDR3 nucleotides: TGTGCCACCAGCGCCGGTACGAGCGGGGACAATGAGCAGTTCTTC. It specifies CATSAGTSGDNEQFF. The chain uses TRBV15 and TRBJ2-1; TRBD2 matches 7 bases. The length of the CDR3 is 15 residues. V lost 5 bases to trimming and J lost 5 bases; unmatched junction nucleotides: 9. Germline CDR1 is LNHNV and CDR2 is YYDKDF (reference sequence).

This clone has more than one count but fewer than ten. This rearrangement joins TRBV4-1 to TRBJ1-6, with D unresolved. Trimming removed 0 bases at V and 12 bases at J, with 9 bases between. CDR1 is MGHRA, CDR2 YSYEKL, per germline. The CDR3 runs 13 residues. CDR3 residues: CASSQEESGPLHF. The CDR3 coding sequence is TGCGCCAGCAGCCAAGAAGAGTCTGGACCCCTCCACTTT.

In this sample, this clone turned up a few times. The V gene is TRBV4-3, the J gene TRBJ2-7; 9 bases map to TRBD1. Per germline, CDR1 LGHNA and CDR2 YSLEER. J was trimmed by 4 bases and V by 1 base; bases with no gene match: 5. The CDR3 is 15 amino acids. CDR3 protein: CASSQGIGTGYEQYF. The DNA of the CDR3 is TGCGCCAGCAGCCAAGGTATCGGGACAGGGTACGAGCAGTACTTC.

This clone was observed once. V and J are TRBV28 and TRBJ2-3, with TRBD1 matching 7 bases. Losses at the gene ends were 5 bases for V and 0 bases for J; bases not matched to a gene: 5. CDR1 MDHEN and CDR2 SYDVKM come from the germline V gene. This CDR3 spans 15 amino acids. The chain's CDR3 is CASSDRDGSTDTQYF. CDR3 sequence (DNA): TGTGCCAGCAGTGACAGGGACGGAAGCACAGATACGCAGTATTTT.

This rearrangement joins TRBV13 to TRBJ2-3; tentatively, D is TRBD2 (5 bases). This CDR3 is built from 14 residues. Per germline, CDR1 PRHDT and CDR2 FYEKMQ (reference sequence). Trimming stripped 8 bases from V and 9 bases from J, with 21 bases between. CDR3 amino acids: CASGTSAAAITQYF. The CDR3, as DNA: TGTGCCAGCGGCACCTCAGCGGCCGCCATCACGCAGTATTTT.

This clone was seen repeatedly, ten times or more. This chain uses TRBV4-3 with TRBJ2-5; D is ambiguous. CDR3 length: 13 residues. Trimming took 1 base from V and 4 from J, leaving 7 bases between them. From germline, CDR1 is LGHNA and CDR2 YSLEER. The CDR3 bases are TGCGCCAGCAGCCAAGGGAAGGGAGAGACCCAGTACTTC. Its protein product is CASSQGKGETQYF.

V usage is TRBV5-4 and J usage is TRBJ2-3; TRBD1 might be the D (5 bases). Germline values: CDR1 SGHNT, CDR2 YYREEE (reference sequence). Between the trimmed V and J ends, which lost 0 bases and 1 base, there was a span of 12 bases. CDR3 length: 16 residues. This chain's CDR3 is CASSLGLQGGTDTQYF. The CDR3 coding sequence is TGTGCCAGCAGCTTGGGACTTCAGGGCGGCACAGATACGCAGTATTTT.

The chain is built from TRBV27 and TRBJ1-1; D might be TRBD1 (5 bases). Between the trimmed V and J ends, which lost 3 bases and 7 bases, there was a span of 12 bases. CDR1 MNHEY and CDR2 SMNVEV come from the germline V gene (reference sequence). CDR3 size: 13 residues. DNA of the CDR3: TGTGCCAGCAGTTTTAGGGGCGCGCTTGAAGCTTTCTTT. It translates to CASSFRGALEAFF.

The gene calls are TRBV7-9 and TRBJ1-5; a possible D gene is TRBD1 (6 bases). Looked up from germline, CDR1 is SEHNR and CDR2 is FQNEAQ (reference sequence). CDR3 length: 13 residues. V shed 5 bases and J shed 4 bases, with 9 bases lying between them. For the CDR3, the DNA is TGTGCCAGCAGCACTACAGGGAATCAGCCCCAGCATTTT. Translation gives CASSTTGNQPQHF.

This chain links TRBV2 with TRBJ2-2, with 12 bases aligning to TRBD2. Per germline, CDR1 SNHLY and CDR2 FYNNEI. The CDR3 contains 15 residues. The ends lost 6 bases at V and 5 bases at J; junction bases unmatched: 4. The CDR3 loop is CASSPGTSGTGELFF. The CDR3 bases are TGTGCCAGCAGCCCCGGGACTAGCGGGACCGGGGAGCTGTTTTTT.

The chain combines TRBV7-9 with TRBJ1-1; TRBD1 aligns across 7 bases. Per the germline V gene, CDR1 is SEHNR and CDR2 is FQNEAQ (reference sequence). V trimming: 5 bases; J trimming: 9 bases; junction bases outside the gene matches: 9. The CDR3 is made up of 13 amino acids. As DNA, the CDR3 is TGTGCCAGCAGCCCCTCGAGGGGGCAGAAAGCTTTCTTT. Translating it yields CASSPSRGQKAFF.

The rearrangement joins TRBV29-1 to TRBJ2-5; a weak D match, TRBD1 (6 bases). The DNA end is a closer match to TRBJ2-7, so the J assignment may be wrong. The CDR3 runs 13 residues. Germline lookup yields CDR1 SQVTM and CDR2 ANQGSEA. The CDR3 DNA sequence: TGCAGCGTCATAAGAACAGGGAGCTACGAGCAGTACTTC. This encodes CSVIRTGSYEQYF.

In its sample, this clone ranks as medium-sized. Additional DNA sequences in this sample encode the identical CDR3. The chain has TRBV2 and TRBJ2-1, with D possibly being TRBD1 (6 bases). The CDR3 runs to 13 residues. V lost 6 bases to trimming and J lost 6 bases, with 12 bases between them. Germline V gene lookup returns CDR1 SNHLY and CDR2 FYNNEI. This CDR3 is CASRDRDTNEQFF. DNA for the CDR3: TGTGCCAGCAGAGACCGGGACACCAATGAGCAGTTCTTC.

Note on this clone: Being one base from a much bigger clone, this may be a read error. The chain has TRBV2 and TRBJ2-1; D ambiguous. Trimming shortened V by 11 bases and J by 1 base, and 15 bases separated the two germline ends. The CDR3 is 14 amino acids. Germline-derived CDR1 and CDR2 are SNHLY and FYNNEI. The chain's CDR3 is CAGNTLGSYNEQFF. CDR3 in DNA: TGTGCCGGCAACACGCTCGGGTCCTACAATGAGCAGTTCTTC.